A single sample gave rise to the 3 T cell receptor beta chains below, sequenced in a study of shared clonotypes between healthy human individuals. Naive CD8 cells lacked CD45RO and underwent positive selection for CCR7, leaving out terminally differentiated effector memory CD45RA+ cells. The repertoire was sequenced with immunoSEQ multiplex PCR; TCRdb's copy has only in-frame clones and lacks some. The sample has roughly 2 million clones; roughly 94% are singletons. Material for sequencing was naive CD8+ T cells sorted from blood. Receptor source: a man between 18 and 29 years old in good health.

The chain couples TRBV6-5 to TRBJ2-5; TRBD1 aligns across 7 bases. The ends lost 4 bases at V and 5 bases at J; junction bases unmatched: 10. This CDR3 has 15 amino acids. CDR1 is MNHEY, CDR2 SVGAGI, per germline. The CDR3 DNA sequence: TGTGCCAGCAGTTCCCCCATGACAGGGATGGAGACCCAGTACTTC. Its translation: CASSSPMTGMETQYF.

Regarding this clone: The sample carries other DNA sequences with the same CDR3. The V and J genes are TRBV5-1 and TRBJ2-7; D not certain. Germline V lookup: CDR1 SGHRS, CDR2 YFSETQ. The CDR3 length is 12 residues. Deletions cut 1 base from V and 3 bases from J, with 5 bases between. This CDR3 is CASSLSGYEQYF. The CDR3 DNA follows: TGCGCCAGCAGCTTGTCTGGCTACGAGCAGTACTTC.

V usage is TRBV9 and J usage is TRBJ2-5; D gene uncertain. This CDR3 has 14 amino acids. Germline loops: CDR1 SGDLS, CDR2 YYNGEE. V was pared by 4 bases and J by 4 bases, with 14 bases between. Here the CDR3 reads CASSPEIEGETQYF. CDR3 coding DNA: TGTGCCAGCAGCCCGGAGATAGAAGGAGAGACCCAGTACTTC. The entire variable domain, with the rest obtained from reference TRBV9 and TRBJ2-5, is as follows: DSGVTQTPKHLITATGQRVTLRCSPRSGDLSVYWYQQSLDQGLQFLIQYYNGEERAKGNILERFSAQQFPDLHSELNLSSLELGDSALYFCASSPEIEGETQYFGPGTRLLVL.